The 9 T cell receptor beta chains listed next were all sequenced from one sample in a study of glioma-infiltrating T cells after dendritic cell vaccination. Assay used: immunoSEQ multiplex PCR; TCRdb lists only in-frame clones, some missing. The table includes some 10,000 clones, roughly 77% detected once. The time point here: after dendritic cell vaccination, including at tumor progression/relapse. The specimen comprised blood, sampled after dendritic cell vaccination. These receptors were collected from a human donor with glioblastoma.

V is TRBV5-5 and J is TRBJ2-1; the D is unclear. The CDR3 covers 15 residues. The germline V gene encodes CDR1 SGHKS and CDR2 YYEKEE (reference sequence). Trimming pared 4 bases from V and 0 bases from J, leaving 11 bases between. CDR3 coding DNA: TGTGCCAGCAGCCCGCAACCCTACTCCTACAATGAGCAGTTCTTC. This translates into CASSPQPYSYNEQFF.

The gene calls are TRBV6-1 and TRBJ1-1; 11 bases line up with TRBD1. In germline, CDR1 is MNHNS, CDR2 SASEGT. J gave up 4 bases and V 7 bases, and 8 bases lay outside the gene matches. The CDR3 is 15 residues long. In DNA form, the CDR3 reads TGTGCCAGCATCCTAGGACAGGGGGCAGGCACTGAAGCTTTCTTT. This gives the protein CASILGQGAGTEAFF.

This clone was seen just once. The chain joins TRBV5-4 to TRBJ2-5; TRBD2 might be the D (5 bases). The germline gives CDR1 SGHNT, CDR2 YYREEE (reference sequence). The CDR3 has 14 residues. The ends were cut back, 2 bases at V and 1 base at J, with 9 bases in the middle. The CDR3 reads CASSFTGSQETQYF. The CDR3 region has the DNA TGTGCCAGCAGCTTCACTGGGAGCCAAGAGACCCAGTACTTC.

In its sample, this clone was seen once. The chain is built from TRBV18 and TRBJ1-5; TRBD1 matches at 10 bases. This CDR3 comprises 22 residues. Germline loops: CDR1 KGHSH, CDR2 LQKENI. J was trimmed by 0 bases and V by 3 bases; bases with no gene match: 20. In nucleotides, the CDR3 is TGTGCCAGCTCACCCCGACCCATGGGACAGGGGCGGAGCGGAGATAGCAATCAGCCCCAGCATTTT. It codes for CASSPRPMGQGRSGDSNQPQHF.

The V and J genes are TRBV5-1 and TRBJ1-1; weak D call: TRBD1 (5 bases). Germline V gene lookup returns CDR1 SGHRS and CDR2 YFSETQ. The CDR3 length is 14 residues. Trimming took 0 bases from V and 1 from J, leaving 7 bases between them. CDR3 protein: CASSLDGANTEAFF. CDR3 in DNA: TGCGCCAGCAGCTTGGATGGGGCGAACACTGAAGCTTTCTTT.

The CDR3 DNA reads TGTGCCAGCAGTGGAGGCGGGTTGGGCAGTTCGAAGTTCGATGAGCAGTTCTTC. As protein: CASSGGGLGSSKFDEQFF. V gene TRBV6-1 combines with J gene TRBJ2-1; tentative D call: TRBD2 (5 bases). V lost 4 bases and J 8 bases, leaving 27 bases between the germline ends. CDR3 size: 18 residues. Germline V gene sequence: CDR1 MNHNS, CDR2 SASEGT.

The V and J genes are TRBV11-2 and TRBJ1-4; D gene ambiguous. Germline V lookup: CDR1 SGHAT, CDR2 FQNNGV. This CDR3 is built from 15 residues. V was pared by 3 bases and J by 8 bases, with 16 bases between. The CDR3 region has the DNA TGTGCCAGCAGCTTTACTAACACCTGGAGCGAAAAACTGTTTTTT. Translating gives CASSFTNTWSEKLFF.

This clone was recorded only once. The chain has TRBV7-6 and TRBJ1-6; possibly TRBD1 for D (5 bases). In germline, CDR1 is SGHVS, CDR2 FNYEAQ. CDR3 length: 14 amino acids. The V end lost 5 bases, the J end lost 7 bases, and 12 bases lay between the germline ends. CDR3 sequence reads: CASSPDSKNSPLHF. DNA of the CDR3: TGTGCCAGCAGCCCAGACAGTAAAAATTCACCCCTCCACTTT.

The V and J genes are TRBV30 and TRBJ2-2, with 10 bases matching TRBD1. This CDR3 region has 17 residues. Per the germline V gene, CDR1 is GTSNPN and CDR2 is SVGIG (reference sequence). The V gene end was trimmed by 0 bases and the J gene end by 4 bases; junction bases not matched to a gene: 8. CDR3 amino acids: CAWSVRGDRGGTGELFF. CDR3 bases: TGTGCCTGGAGTGTACGAGGGGACAGGGGAGGCACCGGGGAGCTGTTTTTT.